This T cell receptor (beta chain) is drawn from a study of identical twins. General observations from the study: Cord blood beta clonotypes that were abundant carried fewer insertions, and memory repertoires showed no such trend. For monozygotic twins, models underestimated out-of-frame TCR alpha sharing. Alpha sequences out of frame and shared by twins had excess low generation probability.

This clonotype was seen repeatedly, ten times or more. The antigen is unknown. Unique molecular identifiers were present on the cDNA, which also gained a universal primer site by template switching. TCRdb processed the 5' RACE reads anew with MiXCR; each CDR3 protein has one entry. The sample lists about 700,000 distinct CDR3 sequences, approximately 6.1% occurring once. This clonotype was obtained from a young man in good health. Material: naive T cells sorted from blood.

This CDR3 is CASSQGQALIGYTF. CDR3 bases: TGTGCCAGCAGTCAGGGACAGGCACTCATCGGCTACACCTTC. The chain carries TRBV12-3 or TRBV12-4 and TRBJ1-2, with 8 bases that match TRBD1. V shed 5 bases, J shed 8 bases, and the junction held 10 bases outside the gene matches. This CDR3 is 14 amino acids long.